What follows are 22 T cell receptor beta chains derived from one specimen sequenced in a study of T cells after yellow fever vaccination. TCRdb re-derived calls from the 5' RACE reads in MiXCR, one entry per CDR3 protein. The sample carries 300,000 or so distinct CDR3 sequences, 10% to 15% recorded once. Sequencing used CD4+ T cells sorted from PBMCs, obtained 45 days after the yellow fever booster vaccination. All receptors derive from a man between 25 and 39 years old who received the YFV17D yellow fever vaccine.

The V gene is TRBV27, the J gene TRBJ2-2; 7 nucleotides agree with TRBD2. Looked up from germline, CDR1 is MNHEY and CDR2 is SMNVEV (reference sequence). The V gene end was trimmed by 7 bases and the J gene end by 1 base; junction bases not matched to a gene: 3. This CDR3 spans 14 amino acids. CDR3 amino acids: CASKRGRNTGELFF. The CDR3, as DNA: TGTGCCAGCAAACGCGGGAGGAACACCGGGGAGCTGTTTTTT.

This chain uses TRBV10-3 with TRBJ2-7, with D unclear. The CDR3 covers 13 residues. V was trimmed by 5 bases and J by 2 bases, leaving 10 bases between them. Per germline, CDR1 ENHRY and CDR2 SYGVKD. The CDR3 sequence: CAISRVGAYEQYF. The CDR3 coding sequence is TGTGCCATCAGTAGGGTTGGGGCCTACGAGCAGTACTTC.

The chain combines TRBV2 with TRBJ2-5; TRBD2 is a possible D gene (5 bases). The germline V and J ends were trimmed by 1 base and 9 bases, with 18 bases remaining between them. The CDR3 sequence is 15 residues long. Germline assignment: CDR1 SNHLY and CDR2 FYNNEI. The CDR3 protein is CASSEEESKRGPQYF. CDR3 coding DNA: TGTGCCAGCAGTGAAGAGGAAAGCAAGAGAGGGCCCCAGTACTTC.

This clonotype was found once. The chain employs TRBV20-1 and TRBJ2-7; 14 bases line up with TRBD2. The CDR3 is 15 residues long. Trimming removed 6 bases from V and 4 bases from J; junction bases left unmatched: 8. CDR1 DFQATT and CDR2 SNEGSKA come from the germline V gene (reference sequence). The CDR3 sequence is CSAEGLAGVQYEQYF. CDR3 coding DNA: TGCAGTGCAGAGGGACTAGCGGGAGTTCAGTACGAGCAGTACTTC.

This clonotype was recorded many times. The rearrangement joins TRBV12-3 or TRBV12-4 to TRBJ2-3; D uncertain. This CDR3 region has 15 residues. V was clipped by 7 bases and J by 3 bases, with 17 bases between them. CDR3 DNA sequence: TGTGCCAGCACCCTCCGAAGGGCAGAAACAGATACGCAGTATTTT. It yields the protein CASTLRRAETDTQYF.

This clonotype was observed a few times. The V gene is TRBV7-2, the J gene TRBJ2-5; D is unclear. Germline V CDR1 and CDR2: SGHTA, FQGNSA. V lost 4 bases, J lost 4 bases, and 13 bases lay in between. The CDR3 consists of 14 residues. CDR3 loop: CASSWATVTETQYF. The CDR3 DNA reads as TGTGCCAGCAGCTGGGCCACCGTGACAGAGACCCAGTACTTC.

This clonotype was seen a handful of times. CDR3 loop: CASSRDLGAEAFF. Here the CDR3 DNA reads TGTGCCAGCAGTCGGGACCTCGGGGCTGAAGCTTTCTTT. V usage is TRBV6-1 and J usage is TRBJ1-1, with TRBD1 as a possible D gene (5 bases). This CDR3 is built from 13 residues. The V gene's germline CDR1 is MNHNS and CDR2 SASEGT. V lost 5 bases and J 6 bases, leaving 13 bases between the germline ends.

This clonotype was picked up a small number of times. The genes are TRBV12-3 or TRBV12-4 and TRBJ2-1, with 12 positions matching TRBD2. With V trimmed by 5 bases and J by 7 bases, 6 bases remained unmatched. CDR3 length equals 15 residues. The CDR3 coding sequence is TGTGCCAGCAGTGCAACTAGCGGGGGGCTTAATGAGCAGTTCTTC. This translates into CASSATSGGLNEQFF.

This clonotype was seen only a few times. The rearrangement links TRBV24-1 to TRBJ2-1, with D perhaps matching TRBD1 (6 bases). Trimming shortened V by 5 bases and J by 5 bases, and 12 bases separated the two germline ends. The CDR3 is 14 residues long. Germline V gene lookup returns CDR1 KGHDR and CDR2 SFDVKD. CDR3 sequence: CATSAQGRHNEQFF. CDR3 in DNA: TGTGCCACCAGTGCCCAGGGGCGGCACAATGAGCAGTTCTTC.

This clonotype was observed a few times. V and J are TRBV9 and TRBJ2-7, with D uncertain. Looked up from germline, CDR1 is SGDLS and CDR2 is YYNGEE. CDR3 length equals 13 residues. The germline V and J ends were trimmed by 0 bases and 5 bases, with 9 bases remaining between them. DNA for the CDR3: TGTGCCAGCAGCGTAGGTGTGGACCACGAGCAGTACTTC. It encodes CASSVGVDHEQYF.

The CDR3 DNA follows: TGTGCCAGCAGCCAAGATTGGAGCGGGAGGGCCCCCCCGTACTTC. As protein: CASSQDWSGRAPPYF. V gene TRBV3-1 combines with J gene TRBJ2-4; 10 bases fit TRBD2. The CDR3 consists of 15 residues. V was pared by 0 bases and J by 15 bases, with 11 bases of the junction left unmatched. Germline V gene lookup returns CDR1 LGHDT and CDR2 YNNKEL (reference sequence).

As regards this clonotype: This may be a read error, as it is one base from a much larger clone. V and J are TRBV29-1 and TRBJ1-5; weak D call: TRBD1 (5 bases). Germline-derived CDR1 and CDR2 are SQVTM and ANQGSEA. This CDR3 is 12 amino acids long. V lost 8 bases, J lost 4 bases, and 12 bases lay in between. The CDR3 sequence is CSIGAGNQPQHF. CDR3 nucleotide sequence: TGCAGCATTGGGGCCGGGAATCAGCCCCAGCATTTT.

This clonotype has ten or more counts. V gene TRBV11-3 combines with J gene TRBJ2-1; D gene uncertain. Trimming pared 5 bases from V and 10 bases from J, leaving 12 bases between. Germline V gene data show CDR1 as SGHNT and CDR2 as YENEEA. The CDR3 spans 12 residues. The DNA for the CDR3 is TGTGCCAGCAGCCTGGGCCCGTGGGAGCAGTTCTTC. It specifies CASSLGPWEQFF. The full variable domain, rest sourced from reference TRBV11-3 and TRBJ2-1, is EAGVVQSPRYKIIEKKQPVAFWCNPISGHNTLYWYLQNLGQGPELLIRYENEEAVDDSQLPKDRFSAERLKGVDSTLKIQPAELGDSAVYLCASSLGPWEQFFGPGTRLTVL.

This clonotype showed up just a few times. The V and J genes are TRBV20-1 and TRBJ2-1; 11 nucleotides agree with TRBD1. This CDR3 is 13 amino acids long. V trimming: 5 bases; J trimming: 8 bases; junction bases outside the gene matches: 5. CDR1 DFQATT and CDR2 SNEGSKA come from the germline V gene (reference sequence). The CDR3 region has the DNA TGCAGTGCTCTTTGGACAGGGGGCGATGAGCAGTTCTTC. Protein: CSALWTGGDEQFF.

This clonotype was recorded a few times. The rearrangement uses TRBV12-3 or TRBV12-4 and TRBJ2-1; 8 nucleotides match TRBD2. The CDR3 has 14 amino acids. Unmatched junction bases numbered 11, after V lost 8 bases and J lost 8 bases. The CDR3 is CASLPGLASDEQFF. For the CDR3, the DNA is TGTGCCAGCCTCCCCGGACTAGCATCTGATGAGCAGTTCTTC.

In its sample, this clonotype was seen many times. CDR3 in amino acids: CRPSGAHNEQFF. The CDR3 region has the DNA TGCAGGCCCTCGGGGGCCCACAATGAGCAGTTCTTC. The chain recombines TRBV20-1 with TRBJ2-1, with D possibly called TRBD1 or TRBD2 (6 bases each). CDR1 and CDR2 (germline): DFQATT, SNEGSKA (reference sequence). The CDR3 length is 12 residues.

This clonotype showed up many times. J is TRBJ2-7 and V is TRBV28; TRBD2 aligns across 8 bases. Trimming at V came to 8 bases and at J to 0 bases, leaving 12 bases not matched to a gene. This CDR3 is 16 amino acids long. The germline gives CDR1 MDHEN, CDR2 SYDVKM. The CDR3, as DNA: TGTGCCAGCTCTGGGGCGGGAGGCACTGTCTCCTACGAGCAGTACTTC. It yields the protein CASSGAGGTVSYEQYF. Full variable domain (remainder filled in from reference TRBV28 and TRBJ2-7): DVKVTQSSRYLVKRTGEKVFLECVQDMDHENMFWYRQDPGLGLRLIYFSYDVKMKEKGDIPEGYSVSREKKERFSLILESASTNQTSMYLCASSGAGGTVSYEQYFGPGTRLTVT.

This clonotype was counted many times. V and J are TRBV9 and TRBJ2-1; tentative D call: TRBD2 (5 bases). Looked up from germline, CDR1 is SGDLS and CDR2 is YYNGEE. Trimming took off 0 bases at V and 5 bases at J, with 12 bases between the two ends. This CDR3 is built from 15 residues. CDR3 amino acids: CASSVVQEGNNEQFF. Written as DNA, the CDR3 is TGTGCCAGCAGCGTAGTGCAAGAGGGCAACAATGAGCAGTTCTTC.

This clonotype was observed a handful of times. The rearrangement uses TRBV27 and TRBJ2-5; D call uncertain. The CDR3 length is 13 residues. Deletions cut 0 bases from V and 4 bases from J, with 6 bases between. Germline values: CDR1 MNHEY, CDR2 SMNVEV (reference sequence). The DNA of the CDR3 is TGTGCCAGCAGTTTATCGGATTCAGAGACCCAGTACTTC. Translated, it gives CASSLSDSETQYF.

This clonotype was recorded at least ten times. This chain links TRBV7-9 with TRBJ2-3; D gene unclear. V was clipped by 5 bases and J by 6 bases, with 12 bases between them. The germline gives CDR1 SEHNR, CDR2 FQNEAQ (reference sequence). CDR3 length: 13 amino acids. CDR3 protein: CASSPDERDTQYF. DNA of the CDR3: TGTGCCAGCAGCCCTGATGAGAGGGATACGCAGTATTTT.

Only a few counts were recorded for this clonotype. The junction and the germline gene differ at one end; a read error may be behind it. This chain joins TRBV10-3 and TRBJ2-6; 14 nucleotides agree with TRBD2. The CDR3 runs 20 residues. Germline loops: CDR1 ENHRY, CDR2 SYGVKD. The CDR3 DNA reads TGTGCCATCGGTGAAAATTTGGGGACTAGCGGGAGCTCTGGGGCCAACGTCCTGACTTTC. Protein: CAIGENLGTSGSSGANVLTF.

The V call is TRBV14, the J call TRBJ2-1, with D possibly TRBD2 on 5 matching bases. V was trimmed by 3 bases and J by 5 bases, leaving 20 bases between them. Germline-derived CDR1 and CDR2 are SGHDN and FVKESK. The CDR3 has 17 residues. The CDR3 sequence: CASSHEGRGYRHNEQFF. The CDR3 bases are TGTGCCAGCAGCCATGAGGGAAGAGGGTACCGACACAATGAGCAGTTCTTC.